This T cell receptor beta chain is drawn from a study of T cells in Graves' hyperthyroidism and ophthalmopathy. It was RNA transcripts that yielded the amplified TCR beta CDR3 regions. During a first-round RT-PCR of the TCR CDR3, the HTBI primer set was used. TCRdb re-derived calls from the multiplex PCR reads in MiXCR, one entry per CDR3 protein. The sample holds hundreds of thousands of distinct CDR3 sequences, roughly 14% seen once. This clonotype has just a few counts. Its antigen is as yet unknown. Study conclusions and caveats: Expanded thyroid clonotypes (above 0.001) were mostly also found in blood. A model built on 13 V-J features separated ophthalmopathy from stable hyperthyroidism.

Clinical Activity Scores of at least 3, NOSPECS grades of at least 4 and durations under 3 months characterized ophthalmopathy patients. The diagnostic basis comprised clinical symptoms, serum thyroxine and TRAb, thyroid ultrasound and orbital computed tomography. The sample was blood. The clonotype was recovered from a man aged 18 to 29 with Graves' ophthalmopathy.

The CDR3 region is CASSQAGLAGSGANVLTF. The CDR3, as DNA: TGTGCCAGCAGCCAGGCGGGACTAGCGGGCTCTGGGGCCAACGTCCTGACTTTC. V and J are TRBV4-2 and TRBJ2-6, with 12 bases identical to TRBD2. J was trimmed by 0 bases and V by 3 bases; bases with no gene match: 3. Germline CDR1 is LGHNA and CDR2 is YNFKEQ. This CDR3 is 18 amino acids long.